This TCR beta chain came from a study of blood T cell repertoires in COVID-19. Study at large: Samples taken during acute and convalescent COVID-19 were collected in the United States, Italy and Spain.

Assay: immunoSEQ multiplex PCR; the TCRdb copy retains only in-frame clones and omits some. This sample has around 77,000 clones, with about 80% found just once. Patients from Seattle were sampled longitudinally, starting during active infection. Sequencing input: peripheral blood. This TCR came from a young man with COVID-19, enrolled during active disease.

The CDR3 DNA is TGCGCCAGCAGCCAAGATACGGTGGGAGTTCAGCCCCAGCATTTT. This encodes CASSQDTVGVQPQHF. This rearrangement joins TRBV4-1 to TRBJ1-5, with D hard to call. The CDR3 is 15 residues long. Trimming shortened V by 0 bases and J by 6 bases, and 12 bases separated the two germline ends. Germline CDR1 MGHRA, CDR2 YSYEKL.